This T cell receptor beta chain was captured by sequencing in a study of CXCR4 blockade with PD-1 therapy in pancreatic cancer. The study's findings and limits: Tumors were clonally expanded, mean approximately 0.14 versus 0.053 in healthy blood.

These archived tumors were resected from patients never given neoadjuvant therapy beforehand. Germline CDR1 and CDR2: MGHDK and SYGVNS. The CDR3 spans 15 residues. Germline trimming cut 6 bases from V and 2 bases from J; bases unmatched to any gene: 9. Repertoires were generated with immunoSEQ multiplex PCR, while TCRdb's copy carries only in-frame clones and drops some. This sample has approximately 2,600 clones, with about half found just once. This clone has a single count. Its matching antigen is unknown. The rearrangement links TRBV25-1 to TRBJ2-7; TRBD1 matches at 8 bases. The source of this sequence is a human donor with pancreatic ductal adenocarcinoma. Sequenced material: tumor tissue. This chain's CDR3 is CASRDSGTGAYEQYF. The CDR3 DNA reads TGTGCCAGCAGGGACTCCGGGACAGGAGCCTACGAGCAGTACTTC.